A selection of T cell receptor beta chains follows, all from one sample in a study of cytomegalovirus exposure and HLA in healthy donors. The data were produced by immunoSEQ multiplex PCR, yet TCRdb's version contains in-frame clones alone and is incomplete. The sample records 99,000 or so clones, over 9% being singletons. The source material was PBMCs. Receptor source: a man aged 40-49 years in good health and CMV-seropositive. Both conserved end residues are part of each CDR3. Fields, in order: clone size, J gene, CDR3 length, D gene, V gene, CDR3 DNA, CDR3 protein. A D gene is named only where the DNA matches it firmly. Clone sizes are given selectively: once, few, many, or a class where the clone is expanded.

>-|TRBJ1-1|15|TRBD1|TRBV5-1
TGCGCCAGCAGCTGGGGGGGGACAGGGAACACTGAAGCTTTCTTT
CASSWGGTGNTEAFF
>-|TRBJ2-7|15|TRBD1|TRBV5-5
TGTGCCAGCAGCTTGTGGGACAGTAGCTCCTACGAGCAGTACTTC
CASSLWDSSSYEQYF
>-|TRBJ1-5|16|-|TRBV15
TGTGCCACCAGCAGAGATTTGCAGGGGTCACCTCAGCCCCAGCATTTT
CATSRDLQGSPQPQHF
>-|TRBJ1-2|16|-|TRBV4-1
TGCGCCAGCAGCCAAGGACCCCTCGGGGACACTGATGGCTACACCTTC
CASSQGPLGDTDGYTF
>once|TRBJ1-6|15|-|TRBV6-5
TGTGCCAGCAGCTTTGAGGGGACTCTTCGTTCACCCCTCCACTTT
CASSFEGTLRSPLHF
>few|TRBJ2-5|13|-|TRBV9
TGTGCCAGCAGCCCATTCGAGTTCGAGACCCAGTACTTC
CASSPFEFETQYF
>few|TRBJ1-2|13|-|TRBV29-1
TGCAGCGTTAGTGAAGGGGGGGACTATGGCTACACCTTC
CSVSEGGDYGYTF
>-|TRBJ1-5|14|-|TRBV19
TGTGCCAGTAGAGGTACTGGAGGCGCCGGGCCCCAGCATTTT
CASRGTGGAGPQHF
>-|TRBJ2-5|14|-|TRBV4-2
TGTGCCAGCAGCCAAGACAGGTGGTGGGAGACCCAGTACTTC
CASSQDRWWETQYF
>-|TRBJ2-1|15|TRBD2|TRBV5-6
TGTGCCAGCAGTTTAAGGTTAGCGGGATTCGATGAGCAGTTCTTC
CASSLRLAGFDEQFF
>-|TRBJ2-7|14|-|TRBV6-5
TGTGCCAGCAGTTACGGCGGAAACTCCTACGAGCAGTACTTC
CASSYGGNSYEQYF
>few|TRBJ1-2|14|TRBD1|TRBV14
TGTGCCAGCAGCCAACCAGGGGGCGGCTATGGCTACACCTTC
CASSQPGGGYGYTF
>few|TRBJ2-5|15|TRBD2|TRBV2
TGTGCCAGCAGTGAAGCGCGCGGGAGGGAAGAGACCCAGTACTTC
CASSEARGREETQYF
>-|TRBJ2-7|14|TRBD1|TRBV19
TGTGCCAGTAGCGAAGGGGGCCTTAGCTACGAGCAGTACTTC
CASSEGGLSYEQYF
>-|TRBJ2-7|16|TRBD2|TRBV11-2
TGTGCCAGCAGTCCAACCGTCGGGACTAGCGGGACCGAGCAGTACTTC
CASSPTVGTSGTEQYF